The next 20 T cell receptor beta chains were all read from a single sample in a study of technical replicates of blood from a handful of donors (dated by TCRdb to about 2017). Libraries were built with the immunoSEQ multiplex PCR assay. Entries here come from immuneACCESS through TCRdb and include only in-frame sequences with V and J called. Some clones fail to appear in such tables; in the studies checked, an unresolved V gene covers under half of the shortfall, and the cause of the remainder is unknown. The sample table lists 65,000 to 95,000 clones, approximately 96% of them with a count of one. The biggest ten clones account for under 0.3% of the sample. The sequenced sample consisted of T cells isolated from PBMCs. The origin of the receptors is a human donor in good health.

The rearrangement uses TRBV11-1 and TRBJ2-1; D remains ambiguous. Trimming took 2 bases from V and 0 from J, leaving 11 bases between them. There are 16 residues in the CDR3. Germline CDR1 and CDR2: SGHAT and FQDESV (reference sequence). CDR3 protein: CASSLYSLSSYNEQFF. DNA for the CDR3: TGTGCCAGCAGCTTATACAGTCTAAGCTCCTACAATGAGCAGTTCTTC.

This chain links TRBV27 with TRBJ2-5, with D unclear. Trimming removed 3 bases from V and 5 bases from J, with 10 bases in between. CDR3 length: 13 residues. Per germline, CDR1 MNHEY and CDR2 SMNVEV (reference sequence). CDR3 region: CASSLRGPETQYF. The CDR3 region has the DNA TGTGCCAGCAGTTTGAGAGGCCCCGAGACCCAGTACTTC.

The chain uses TRBV7-8 and TRBJ2-7; 9 nucleotides agree with TRBD1. The V and J ends lost 1 base and 5 bases, in that order; junction bases with no gene match: 3. There are 14 residues in the CDR3. Germline V gene sequence: CDR1 SGHVS, CDR2 FQNEAQ. In nucleotides, the CDR3 is TGTGCCAGCAGCTTAGGGGGACAGGGCCACGAGCAGTACTTC. It encodes CASSLGGQGHEQYF.

This clone has just one count. This sequence joins TRBV29-1 and TRBJ2-2, with TRBD2 matching over 7 bases. Losses at the gene ends were 1 base for V and 1 base for J; bases not matched to a gene: 12. The CDR3 contains 18 residues. CDR1 and CDR2 (germline): SQVTM, ANQGSEA. The CDR3 nucleotides are TGCAGCGTTGAAGTATGGCGGCGGGAGACCTTGAACACCGGGGAGCTGTTTTTT. Its translation is CSVEVWRRETLNTGELFF.

The genes are TRBV10-3 and TRBJ1-2; a weak D match, TRBD1 (5 bases). The germline V gene has CDR1 ENHRY and CDR2 SYGVKD. The CDR3 length is 15 residues. Trimming stripped 0 bases from V and 8 bases from J, with 16 bases between. CDR3 region: CAISESLQEIYGYTF. The CDR3 coding sequence is TGTGCCATCAGTGAGTCGCTACAGGAGATATACGGCTACACCTTC.

V gene TRBV4-3 combines with J gene TRBJ2-7, with a tentative D call TRBD1 (6 bases). The CDR3 is made up of 14 amino acids. Germline CDR1 and CDR2: LGHNA and YSLEER. Trimming pared 0 bases from V and 3 bases from J, leaving 9 bases between. In DNA form, the CDR3 reads TGCGCCAGCAGCCAAGACACAGGGAGCTACGAGCAGTACTTC. Translating it yields CASSQDTGSYEQYF.

The chain combines TRBV28 with TRBJ1-2; 11 nucleotides match TRBD1. Trimming removed 7 bases from V and 6 bases from J; junction bases left unmatched: 4. The CDR3 is made up of 13 amino acids. In germline, CDR1 is MDHEN, CDR2 SYDVKM. The CDR3 loop is CASTRTGGDGYTF. The CDR3 DNA is TGTGCCAGCACCAGGACAGGGGGCGATGGCTACACCTTC.

The chain employs TRBV6-5 and TRBJ2-1; 7 positions agree with TRBD2. The CDR3 runs to 15 residues. Germline lookup yields CDR1 MNHEY and CDR2 SVGAGI. The J segment lost 6 bases and the V segment lost 8 bases, leaving 13 bases of the junction unmatched. The CDR3 spells CASGLLLASSNEQFF. The CDR3, as DNA: TGTGCCAGCGGGCTCTTACTAGCGTCCAGCAATGAGCAGTTCTTC.

The V call is TRBV11-2, the J call TRBJ2-2; the match to TRBD1 covers 9 bases. Germline lookup yields CDR1 SGHAT and CDR2 FQNNGV. J gave up 4 bases and V 8 bases, and 8 bases lay outside the gene matches. The CDR3 is 15 amino acids. The CDR3 loop reads CASDIQGASTGELFF. The DNA of the CDR3 is TGTGCCAGCGACATACAGGGGGCGAGCACCGGGGAGCTGTTTTTT.

This chain links TRBV11-2 with TRBJ1-1; D unclear. This CDR3 comprises 17 residues. The V end was cut by 1 base, the J end by 0 bases, with 15 bases between. Germline V gives CDR1 SGHAT, CDR2 FQNNGV. CDR3 protein: CASSLAAPRRVNTEAFF. The CDR3 bases are TGTGCCAGCAGCTTAGCGGCACCTAGGAGGGTGAACACTGAAGCTTTCTTT.

The chain is built from TRBV5-1 and TRBJ2-5; 7 positions agree with TRBD1. With V trimmed by 4 bases and J by 1 base, 7 bases remained unmatched. The CDR3 extends over 15 amino acids. Germline loops: CDR1 SGHRS, CDR2 YFSETQ. The CDR3 spells CASSLGTAGQETQYF. The CDR3 bases are TGCGCCAGCAGCCTAGGGACAGCCGGCCAAGAGACCCAGTACTTC.

The rearrangement joins TRBV19 to TRBJ2-1; 9 positions match TRBD1. V dropped 5 bases and J dropped 8; count of bases not matched to a gene: 10. Germline assignment: CDR1 LNHDA and CDR2 SQIVND (reference sequence). This CDR3 is 15 amino acids long. The CDR3 DNA reads as TGTGCCAGTAGTCCATGGGACAGGGTCAGGGATGAGCAGTTCTTC. This codes for CASSPWDRVRDEQFF.

This rearrangement joins TRBV5-8 to TRBJ1-5; D uncertain. V was clipped by 0 bases and J by 0 bases, with 10 bases between them. The CDR3 is made up of 16 amino acids. Germline CDR1 is SGHTS and CDR2 is YDEGEE. The CDR3 DNA reads as TGTGCCAGCAGCTTGGCGTCAGAAAATAGCAATCAGCCCCAGCATTTT. Encoded protein: CASSLASENSNQPQHF.

J is TRBJ1-3 and V is TRBV6-1; D is uncertain. V lost 0 bases and J 4 bases, leaving 10 bases between the germline ends. The CDR3 has 15 residues. Germline CDR1 is MNHNS and CDR2 is SASEGT. The CDR3 loop reads CASSEAVAGGNTIYF. Here the CDR3 DNA reads TGTGCCAGCAGTGAAGCAGTGGCAGGAGGAAACACCATATATTTT.

The V gene is TRBV6-5, the J gene TRBJ1-4; TRBD1 agrees at 9 bases. CDR1 and CDR2 from the germline V gene are MNHEY and SVGAGI. Trimming cost V 6 bases and J 8 bases; bases outside gene matches: 4. The CDR3 extends over 13 amino acids. In DNA, the CDR3 is TGTGCCAGCAGGGGACAGGGTGGGGAAAAACTGTTTTTT. Translation: CASRGQGGEKLFF.

The V call is TRBV28, the J call TRBJ2-6; perhaps TRBD1 as D (5 bases). This CDR3 has 17 amino acids. V dropped 3 bases and J dropped 0 bases, with 12 bases sitting between them. Germline CDR1 and CDR2: MDHEN and SYDVKM. CDR3 sequence: CASSLQGLLSGANVLTF. The CDR3 coding sequence is TGTGCCAGCAGTTTGCAGGGTTTACTCTCTGGGGCCAACGTCCTGACTTTC.

This chain connects TRBV29-1 to TRBJ2-1; D may be TRBD2 (6 bases). This CDR3 spans 14 amino acids. V lost 7 bases and J lost 4, with 17 bases in between. Germline CDR1 and CDR2: SQVTM and ANQGSEA. CDR3 DNA: TGCAGCGCAGAAACTAGTGGAGGGTACAATGAGCAGTTCTTC. Protein sequence: CSAETSGGYNEQFF.

The chain combines TRBV13 with TRBJ2-1; 8 bases are shared with TRBD2. V was pared by 4 bases and J by 0 bases, with 8 bases of the junction left unmatched. This CDR3 has 17 residues. Germline V gives CDR1 PRHDT, CDR2 FYEKMQ (reference sequence). The CDR3 nucleotides read TGTGCCAGCAGCTCCCAATTTACTAGCGGCTCCTACAATGAGCAGTTCTTC. Encoded protein: CASSSQFTSGSYNEQFF. The whole variable domain, filled in from reference TRBV13 and TRBJ2-1, reads AAGVIQSPRHLIKEKRETATLKCYPIPRHDTVYWYQQGPGQDPQFLISFYEKMQSDKGSIPDRFSAQQFSDYHSELNMSSLELGDSALYFCASSSQFTSGSYNEQFFGPGTRLTVL.

This clone was detected once. This chain uses TRBV19 with TRBJ2-3, with D possibly being TRBD2 (6 bases). CDR3 size: 13 residues. Trimming cost V 5 bases and J 4 bases, with 10 bases left between them. Germline V gene sequence: CDR1 LNHDA, CDR2 SQIVND (reference sequence). The CDR3 nucleotides are TGTGCCAGTAGTCCGCGGGAATCAGATACGCAGTATTTT. This encodes CASSPRESDTQYF.

This clone came up once. This chain joins TRBV23-1 and TRBJ1-5, with D unresolved. TRBV23-1 is classed as an ORF, of uncertain function. Trimming cost V 4 bases and J 0 bases, with 7 bases left between them. This CDR3 contains 14 residues. The DNA of the CDR3 is TGCGCCAGCAGTCCACATGATAGCAATCAGCCCCAGCATTTT. It encodes CASSPHDSNQPQHF.